What follows are 18 T cell receptor beta chains derived from one specimen sequenced in a study of T cell repertoires in cytomegalovirus infection. TCRdb reprocessed the reads via MiXCR and lists one record per CDR3 protein. Counted here are about 770,000 distinct CDR3 sequences, 25% to 30% occurring once; the ten biggest clones make up 13%. No antigens are known for them. The sequencing used cultured CD8+ T cells from PBMCs, collected from culture after CMV antigen stimulation. These receptors were taken from a human donor in good health (CMV status not recorded). Some clones in this sample may be carry-over from other donors' samples.

The V and J genes are TRBV12-3 or TRBV12-4 and TRBJ1-5; 7 bases line up with TRBD1. The CDR3 contains 15 residues. J was trimmed by 5 bases and V by 5 bases; bases with no gene match: 9. The CDR3, as DNA: TGTGCCAGCAGTCCATGGACAGGCTTGTATCAGCCCCAGCATTTT. Translating it yields CASSPWTGLYQPQHF.

The gene calls are TRBV7-6 and TRBJ2-1; no clear D. Germline CDR1 reads SGHVS; CDR2 reads FNYEAQ. The CDR3 length is 14 residues. With 1 base removed from V and 2 bases from J, the gap between germline ends came to 6 bases. The CDR3 nucleotides read TGTGCCAGCAGCTTAGGATTTACCTACAATGAGCAGTTCTTC. Translation: CASSLGFTYNEQFF. The full variable domain, completed using reference TRBV7-6 and TRBJ2-1, is GAGVSQSPRYKVTKRGQDVALRCDPISGHVSLYWYRQALGQGPEFLTYFNYEAQQDKSGLPNDRFSAERPEGSISTLTIQRTEQRDSAMYRCASSLGFTYNEQFFGPGTRLTVL.

The CDR3 DNA follows: TGTGCCAGCAGAACATACAGGGAATTCCAAGAGACCCAGTACTTC. This sequence encodes CASRTYREFQETQYF. V and J are TRBV6-2 or TRBV6-3 and TRBJ2-5; TRBD1 might be the D (6 bases). The CDR3 runs 15 residues. Trimming shortened V by 6 bases and J by 1 base, and 15 bases separated the two germline ends. CDR1 MNHEY and CDR2 SVGEGT come from the germline V gene.

The sample holds a few counts of this clonotype. The gene calls are TRBV19 and TRBJ2-2, with D maybe TRBD1 (6 bases). This CDR3 is built from 12 residues. Trimming took 7 bases from V and 7 from J, leaving 10 bases between them. CDR1 is LNHDA and CDR2 is SQIVND in the germline V gene (reference sequence). The chain's CDR3 is CASMPGDGELFF. CDR3 coding DNA: TGTGCCAGTATGCCAGGGGACGGGGAGCTGTTTTTT.

The chain links TRBV20-1 to TRBJ2-2; 8 nucleotides match TRBD2. The CDR3 contains 12 residues. Germline V gene sequence: CDR1 DFQATT, CDR2 SNEGSKA (reference sequence). V was clipped by 6 bases and J by 6 bases; unmatched bases: 3. The CDR3: CSASGGSGELFF. CDR3 DNA sequence: TGCAGTGCCTCGGGGGGGTCCGGGGAGCTGTTTTTT.

In the case of this clonotype: The junction shows a germline mismatch at one end, possibly a read error. This sequence joins TRBV5-5 and TRBJ2-6, with 7 bases lining up with TRBD2. Germline V gene sequence: CDR1 SGHKS, CDR2 YYEKEE (reference sequence). The CDR3 loop spans 18 amino acids. This chain's CDR3 is CASSYSWGGISGANVLTF. In DNA form, the CDR3 reads TGTGCCAGCAGCTATAGTTGGGGGGGAATCTCTGGTGCCAACGTCCTGACTTTC.

This clonotype was observed a handful of times. The chain is built from TRBV6-2 or TRBV6-3 and TRBJ2-1; 10 nucleotides agree with TRBD1. CDR3 length: 14 residues. Germline assignment: CDR1 MNHEY and CDR2 SVGEGT. The ends lost 10 bases at V and 4 bases at J; junction bases unmatched: 7. The CDR3 here is CATSGQGIYNEQFF. The DNA for the CDR3 is TGTGCCACCTCGGGACAGGGGATTTACAATGAGCAGTTCTTC.

The chain recombines TRBV25-1 with TRBJ1-2; TRBD1 agrees at 8 bases. With 3 bases clipped from V and 1 base from J, the junction kept 4 bases outside the gene matches. There are 15 residues in the CDR3. In germline, CDR1 is MGHDK, CDR2 SYGVNS. CDR3 nucleotides: TGTGCCAGCAGTGACTGGGACAGGAGTAACTATGGCTACACCTTC. As protein: CASSDWDRSNYGYTF.

This clonotype was observed a few times. The rearrangement links TRBV6-5 to TRBJ2-7; 11 nucleotides match TRBD1. V shed 0 bases and J 2 bases; nucleotides not matched to a gene: 3. Germline V lookup: CDR1 MNHEY, CDR2 SVGAGI. This CDR3 contains 16 residues. CDR3 sequence: CASSYSRTGGPYEQYV. Here the CDR3 DNA reads TGTGCCAGCAGTTACTCTCGGACAGGGGGCCCCTACGAGCAGTACGTC.

V and J are TRBV6-1 and TRBJ2-7; 11 bases are a match to TRBD1. CDR1 is MNHNS, CDR2 SASEGT, per germline. J lost 2 bases, V lost 5 bases, and 8 bases had no gene match. The CDR3 runs 16 residues. CDR3 loop: CASSYWGDRGTYEQYF. The CDR3 nucleotides are TGTGCCAGCAGTTATTGGGGGGACAGGGGGACCTACGAGCAGTACTTC.

The chain links TRBV6-1 to TRBJ2-1; D not certain. The CDR3 totals 12 residues. Deletions cut 6 bases from V and 7 bases from J, with 10 bases between. The germline gives CDR1 MNHNS, CDR2 SASEGT. CDR3 in amino acids: CASRIGGNEQFF. The CDR3, as DNA: TGTGCCAGCAGAATAGGTGGGAATGAGCAGTTCTTC.

This clonotype has at least ten counts. This sequence joins TRBV20-1 and TRBJ1-2; perhaps TRBD1 as D (5 bases). V was trimmed by 5 bases and J by 5 bases, leaving 18 bases between them. The CDR3 has 14 amino acids. Per germline, CDR1 DFQATT and CDR2 SNEGSKA (reference sequence). The DNA of the CDR3 is TGCAGTGCTGAGACCACCGGGACGGGGTATGGCTACACCTTC. It translates to CSAETTGTGYGYTF.

The chain links TRBV7-6 to TRBJ2-5; unclear D gene. CDR1 is SGHVS, CDR2 FNYEAQ, per germline. Trimming shortened V by 8 bases and J by 7 bases, and 20 bases separated the two germline ends. The CDR3 length is 14 residues. Written as DNA, the CDR3 is TGTGCCAGCCTCTCCTTGGAAGGGATGGGGACCCAGTACTTC. It is translated as CASLSLEGMGTQYF.

This clonotype was detected ten times or more. This rearrangement joins TRBV7-9 to TRBJ2-2; no reliable D call. V lost 0 bases to trimming and J lost 1 base, with 6 bases between them. In germline, CDR1 is SEHNR, CDR2 FQNEAQ (reference sequence). The CDR3 is 15 amino acids. The CDR3 is CASSLAGGNTGELFF. The CDR3 nucleotides are TGTGCCAGCAGCTTAGCGGGTGGGAACACCGGGGAGCTGTTTTTT.

CDR3 coding DNA: TGTGCCAGCAGTTTGTTAGGGGGTAACTACGAGCAGTACTTC. Translation: CASSLLGGNYEQYF. J is TRBJ2-7 and V is TRBV27; tentatively, D is TRBD1 (6 bases). The V end was cut by 3 bases, the J end by 3 bases, with 12 bases between. Per germline, CDR1 MNHEY and CDR2 SMNVEV (reference sequence). The CDR3 runs to 14 residues.

The table lists this clonotype with a few counts. The chain joins TRBV10-3 to TRBJ2-2; 8 bases match TRBD2. The germline V gene has CDR1 ENHRY and CDR2 SYGVKD. The length of the CDR3 is 16 residues. V lost 4 bases to trimming and J lost 3 bases; unmatched junction nucleotides: 7. The CDR3 region has the DNA TGTGCCATCAGTGTATCAAGCGGGGGTGACACCGGGGAGCTGTTTTTT. Translating gives CAISVSSGGDTGELFF.

Only a few counts were recorded for this clonotype. The chain is built from TRBV20-1 and TRBJ2-7, with a tentative D call TRBD2 (6 bases). Looked up from germline, CDR1 is DFQATT and CDR2 is SNEGSKA (reference sequence). This CDR3 spans 14 amino acids. With 0 bases removed from V and 2 bases from J, the gap between germline ends came to 11 bases. CDR3: CSARDLGGTYEQYV. CDR3 nucleotide sequence: TGCAGTGCTAGAGATCTTGGGGGGACCTACGAGCAGTACGTC.

The chain links TRBV7-6 to TRBJ1-1, with D uncertain. V was shortened by 1 base and J by 6 bases, with 15 bases between the two germline ends. CDR1 is SGHVS, CDR2 FNYEAQ, per germline. This CDR3 has 15 amino acids. CDR3 residues: CASSLGASFSAEAFF. As DNA, the CDR3 is TGTGCCAGCAGCTTAGGGGCATCGTTCTCAGCTGAAGCTTTCTTT.